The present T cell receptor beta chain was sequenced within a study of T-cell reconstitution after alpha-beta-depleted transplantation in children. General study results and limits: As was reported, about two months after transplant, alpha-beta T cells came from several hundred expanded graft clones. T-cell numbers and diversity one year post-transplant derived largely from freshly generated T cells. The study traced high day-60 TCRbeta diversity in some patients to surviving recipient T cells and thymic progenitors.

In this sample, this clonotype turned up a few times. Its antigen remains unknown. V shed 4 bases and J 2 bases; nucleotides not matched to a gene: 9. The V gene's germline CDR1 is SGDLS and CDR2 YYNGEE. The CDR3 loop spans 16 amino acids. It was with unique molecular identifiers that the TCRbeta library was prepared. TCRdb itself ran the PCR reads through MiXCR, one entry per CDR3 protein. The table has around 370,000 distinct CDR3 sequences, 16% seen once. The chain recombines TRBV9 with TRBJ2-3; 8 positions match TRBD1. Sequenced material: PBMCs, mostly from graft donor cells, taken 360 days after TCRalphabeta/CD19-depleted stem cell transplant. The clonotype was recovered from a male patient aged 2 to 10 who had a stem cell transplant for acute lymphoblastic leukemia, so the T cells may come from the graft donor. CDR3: CASSLQGALVTDTQYF. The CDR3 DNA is TGTGCCAGCAGCTTGCAGGGGGCTTTGGTCACAGATACGCAGTATTTT.